A single sample gave rise to the 8 T cell receptor beta chains below, sequenced in a study of CXCR3-negative and CXCR3-positive naive CD8 T cells. UMI-labeled 5' RACE yielded the TRB cDNA libraries. TCRdb reprocessed the 5' RACE reads, with one entry per CDR3 protein and no DNA. The repertoire table contains just over 60,000 distinct CDR3 sequences. Sequenced: naive CXCR3- CD8+ T cells from blood. Subset: CD45RO-CCR7+CD27+CD95- naive CD8+ T cells lacking CXCR3 (TNR3-). Source of these receptors: a human donor in good health. Some clones in this sample may be carry-over from other donors' samples.

The chain links TRBV18 to TRBJ1-1. There are 15 residues in the CDR3. CDR1 and CDR2 (germline): KGHSH, LQKENI. The CDR3 reads CASSPPAGGVPEAFF.

The rearrangement uses TRBV20-1 and TRBJ2-2; TCRdb proposes TRBD2, but this gene call is untestable without DNA. The CDR3 is made up of 16 amino acids. CDR1 and CDR2 from the germline V gene are DFQATT and SNEGSKA (reference sequence). CDR3 sequence reads: CSARGLAGAYTGELFF.

The chain employs TRBV7-9 and TRBJ1-2; the TCRdb call, TRBD1, lacks DNA for checking. The CDR3 contains 15 residues. Germline-derived CDR1 and CDR2 are SEHNR and FQNEAQ (reference sequence). The CDR3: CASSSSGQTLYGYTF.

V usage is TRBV2 and J usage is TRBJ2-1; the D gene TCRdb calls, TRBD2, cannot be checked with no DNA. The CDR3 consists of 15 residues. Germline V gene sequence: CDR1 SNHLY, CDR2 FYNNEI. CDR3 in amino acids: CASPPGLALINEQFF.

The chain has TRBV29-1 and TRBJ1-1. The CDR3 is 11 amino acids. Per the germline V gene, CDR1 is SQVTM and CDR2 is ANQGSEA. CDR3 in amino acids: CSGDLNTEAFF.

The chain recombines TRBV4-3 with TRBJ2-7; no DNA is available, so the TRBD1 call from TCRdb remains unchecked. CDR1 LGHNA and CDR2 YSLEER come from the germline V gene. CDR3 size: 13 residues. This CDR3 is CASSQGTGNEQYF.

J is TRBJ2-1 and V is TRBV5-5; TCRdb's D gene call, TRBD1, goes unchecked for lack of DNA. This CDR3 is built from 17 residues. The germline V gene has CDR1 SGHKS and CDR2 YYEKEE (reference sequence). The CDR3 protein is CASSLEAPGQVYNEQFF.

This chain uses TRBV28 with TRBJ1-5. CDR1 is MDHEN and CDR2 is SYDVKM in the germline V gene. CDR3 length: 14 amino acids. The CDR3 region is CASSFLVGNQPQHF.